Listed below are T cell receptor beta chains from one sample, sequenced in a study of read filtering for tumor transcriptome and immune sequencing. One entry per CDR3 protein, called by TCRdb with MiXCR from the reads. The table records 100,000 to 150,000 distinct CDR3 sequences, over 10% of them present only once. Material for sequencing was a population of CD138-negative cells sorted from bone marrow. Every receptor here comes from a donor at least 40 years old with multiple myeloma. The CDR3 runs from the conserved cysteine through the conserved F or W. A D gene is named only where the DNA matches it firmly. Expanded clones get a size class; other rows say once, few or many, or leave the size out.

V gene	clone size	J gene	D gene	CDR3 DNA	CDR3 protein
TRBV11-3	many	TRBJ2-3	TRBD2	TGTGCCAGCAGCCCGTGGACTAGTTCTCTTAGCACAGATACGCAGTATTTT	CASSPWTSSLSTDTQYF
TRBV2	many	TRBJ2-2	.	TGTGCCAGCAGTGAAGAGGCGGGGCCCGGGGAGCTGTTTTTT	CASSEEAGPGELFF
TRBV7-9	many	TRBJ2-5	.	TGTGCCAGCAGCTTATCCGGGACAATAGAGACCCAGTACTTC	CASSLSGTIETQYF
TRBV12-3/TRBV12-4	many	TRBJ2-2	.	TGTGCCAGCATTTCGACAGGGAACACCGGGGAGCTGTTTTTT	CASISTGNTGELFF
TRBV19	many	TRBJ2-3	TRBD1	TGTGCCAGTAGTATGGACAGGGGGCGCGGAGATACGCAGTATTTT	CASSMDRGRGDTQYF
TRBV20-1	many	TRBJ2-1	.	TGCAGTGCAGCCCCAGGGACAACGCCCTACAATGAGCAGTTCTTC	CSAAPGTTPYNEQFF
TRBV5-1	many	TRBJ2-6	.	TGCGCCAGCAGCTTTGACAGGAGCTACTCTGGGGCCAACGTCCTGACTTTC	CASSFDRSYSGANVLTF
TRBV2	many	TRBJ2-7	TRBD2	TGTGCCAGCAGTGATGAGACTAGCGGTTCCTACGAGCAGTACTTC	CASSDETSGSYEQYF
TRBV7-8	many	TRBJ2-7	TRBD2	TGTGCCAGCAGCCGGACTAGCAGCGAGCAGTACTTC	CASSRTSSEQYF
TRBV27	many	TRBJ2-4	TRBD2	TGTGCCAGCAGTTTACGGGAGGGCCTGTCCAAAAACATTCAGTACTTC	CASSLREGLSKNIQYF
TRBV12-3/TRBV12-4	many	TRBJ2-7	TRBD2	TGTGCCAGCAGCGACGGGCTAGCGGCCTACGAGCAGTACTTC	CASSDGLAAYEQYF
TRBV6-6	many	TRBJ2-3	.	TGTGCCAGCAGTCCCGACAGCCAAGGGAGGCAGTATTTT	CASSPDSQGRQYF
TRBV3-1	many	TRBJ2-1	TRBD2	TGTGCCAGCAGCCAAGATCGACAAGCGGGGAGGTACAATGAGCAGTTCTTC	CASSQDRQAGRYNEQFF
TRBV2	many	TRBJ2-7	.	TGTGCCAGCCGGATAGAACCGATGAGGGAGCAGTACTTC	CASRIEPMREQYF
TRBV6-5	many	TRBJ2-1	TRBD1	TGTGCCAGCAGTTACTCAGCCAGGGGGCAGAATGAGCAGTTCTTC	CASSYSARGQNEQFF
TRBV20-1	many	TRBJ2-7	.	TGCAGTGCTCAAACCCCGGGACTCGCGGCTAAGGGTGAGCAGTACTTC	CSAQTPGLAAKGEQYF
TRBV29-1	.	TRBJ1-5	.	TGCAGCGCTCTGCGGAAATACAATCAGCCCCAGCAGTTT	CSALRKYNQPQQF
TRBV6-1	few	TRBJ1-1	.	TGTGCCAGCAGTGAAGCGCAGTTACGGGTCCCCGGGGGCACTGAAGCTTTCTTT	CASSEAQLRVPGGTEAFF
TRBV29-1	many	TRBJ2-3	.	TGCAGCACAATTGCCGGGACGGGAGGCACAGATACGCAGTATTTT	CSTIAGTGGTDTQYF
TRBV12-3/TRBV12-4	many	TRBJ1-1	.	TGTGCCAGCAGTCCACGGACAGCACAGCGATTGAACACTGAAGCTTTCTTT	CASSPRTAQRLNTEAFF
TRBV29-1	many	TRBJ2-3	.	TGCAGCGTTGAAAGTCGTACAGGGTTTTTTTTATTGGATACGCAGTATTTT	CSVESRTGFFLLDTQYF
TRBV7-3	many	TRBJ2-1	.	TGTGCCAGCAGCCTTCAGTTGAGCTCCTACAATGAGCAGTTCTTC	CASSLQLSSYNEQFF
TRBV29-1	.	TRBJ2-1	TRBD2	TGCACCGTAGCGGGAGCGTCCCACAATGAGCAGTTCTTC	CTVAGASHNEQFF
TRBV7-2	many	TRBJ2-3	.	TGTGCCAGCGGGCTTAGGGTGGCAGATACGCAGTATTTT	CASGLRVADTQYF
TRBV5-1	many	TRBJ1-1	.	TGCGCCAGCAGCTTGAAAGGGGTAGGGGAAGCTTTCTTT	CASSLKGVGEAFF
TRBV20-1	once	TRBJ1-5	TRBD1	TGCAGTGCTAGGGCGCTTGGGACAGGGAGCAATCAGTCCCAGCATTTT	CSARALGTGSNQSQHF
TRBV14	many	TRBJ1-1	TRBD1	TGTGCCAGCAGCCTGGAGGGGGCTGGAAGTACTGAAGCTTTCTTT	CASSLEGAGSTEAFF
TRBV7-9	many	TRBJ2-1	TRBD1	TGTGCCAGCAGCTTGGGACAGCCTTCGGAGCAGTTCTTC	CASSLGQPSEQFF
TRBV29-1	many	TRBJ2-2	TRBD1	TGCAGCGTTGGAGGGACAGTCAGCGGCCCGAACACCGGGGAGCTGTTTTTT	CSVGGTVSGPNTGELFF
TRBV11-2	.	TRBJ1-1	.	TGTGCCAGCAGCCCAGGGTTCCCTTATGACACTGAAGCTTTCTTT	CASSPGFPYDTEAFF
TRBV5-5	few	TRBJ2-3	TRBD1	TGTGCCAGCAGCTTAAGGGACAGGAACACAGATACGCAGTATTTT	CASSLRDRNTDTQYF
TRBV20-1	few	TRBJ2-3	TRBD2	TGCAGTGCCCACCTCGTAGCGGGAGGGCCAGATACGCAGTATTTT	CSAHLVAGGPDTQYF
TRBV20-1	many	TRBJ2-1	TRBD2	TGCAGTGCTAGTGGCGGGAGCTCCTACAATGAGCAGTTCTTC	CSASGGSSYNEQFF
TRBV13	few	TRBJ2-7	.	TGTGCCAGCAGCTTAGAAGGAATAATGGGCAACGAGCGGTACTTC	CASSLEGIMGNERYF
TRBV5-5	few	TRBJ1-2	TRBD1	TGTGCCAGCAGCTTGGGACAGGGATTGGGCTATGGCTACACCTTC	CASSLGQGLGYGYTF
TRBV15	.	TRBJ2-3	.	TGTGCCACCAGCAGAGTTCACAGTTTCGTTACGCAGTATTTT	CATSRVHSFVTQYF
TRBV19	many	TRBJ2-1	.	TGTGCCAGTAGTATTACTAGCTACAATGAGCAGTTCTTC	CASSITSYNEQFF
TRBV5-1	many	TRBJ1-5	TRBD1	TGCGCCAGCAGCCCCGGACAGGGGATAGGACAGCCCCAGCATTTT	CASSPGQGIGQPQHF
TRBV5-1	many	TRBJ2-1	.	TGCGCCAGCAGCAAGAGCCGGGACTACAATGAGCAGTTCTTC	CASSKSRDYNEQFF
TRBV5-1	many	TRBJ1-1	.	TGCGCCAGCAGCTTGGCAGCGAACACTGAAGCTTTCTTT	CASSLAANTEAFF
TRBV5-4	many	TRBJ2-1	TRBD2	TGTGCCAGCAGCTTGGCCCTAGCGGGTTACAATGAGCAGTTCTTC	CASSLALAGYNEQFF
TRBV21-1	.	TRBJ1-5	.	TGTGCCAGCAGCAAATCCGGAGACATGGGCAATCAGCCCCAGCATTTT	CASSKSGDMGNQPQHF
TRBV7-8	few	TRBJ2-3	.	TGTGCCAGCAGCTTCCTGCGTACAGATACGCAGTATTTT	CASSFLRTDTQYF
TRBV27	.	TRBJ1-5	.	TGTGCCAGCAGTTTGCGCCCCGGGCCCAGTCTCGAGCCCCAGCATTTT	CASSLRPGPSLEPQHF
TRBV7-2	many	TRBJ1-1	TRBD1	TGTGCCAGCAGCTTAGCCAGGGGGGCTGAAGCTTTCTTT	CASSLARGAEAFF
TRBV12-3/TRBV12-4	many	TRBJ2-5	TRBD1	TGTGCCAGCAGTCCGTCGTTGGACAGGGCGGCGGTGACCCAGTACTTC	CASSPSLDRAAVTQYF
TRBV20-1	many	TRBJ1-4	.	TGCAGTGCTTCTGGGGTTGGGACAACTAATGAAAAACTGTTTTTT	CSASGVGTTNEKLFF
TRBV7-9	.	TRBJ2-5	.	TGTGCCAGCACCCCCGCCCCCACGGGATTATTTTTC	CASTPAPTGLFF
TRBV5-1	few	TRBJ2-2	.	TGCGCCAGCAGCCGGGGCCCTCTAGGGACCGGGGAGCTGTTTTTT	CASSRGPLGTGELFF
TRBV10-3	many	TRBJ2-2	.	TGTGCCATCAGTGCCCGGGTGGGGGCACGGACCGGGGAGCTGTTTTTT	CAISARVGARTGELFF
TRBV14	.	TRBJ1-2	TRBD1	TGTGCCAGCAGCCGGGACAGGGGAATCTATGGCTACACCTTC	CASSRDRGIYGYTF
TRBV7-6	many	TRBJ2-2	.	TGTGCCAGCAGCATAAACCCTTTTGGGACCGGGGAGCTGTTTTTT	CASSINPFGTGELFF
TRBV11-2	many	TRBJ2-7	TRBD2	TGTGCCAGCAGACATACAGGACTAGCGGGACGCTACGAGCAGTACTTC	CASRHTGLAGRYEQYF
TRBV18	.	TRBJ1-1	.	TGTGCCAGCTCACCGCCGGAGGCAGGGAACACTGAAGCTTTCTTT	CASSPPEAGNTEAFF
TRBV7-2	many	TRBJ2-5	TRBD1	TGTGCCAGCAGCTTAGGAGGACAGGGTGGAGAAGAGACCCAGTACTTC	CASSLGGQGGEETQYF
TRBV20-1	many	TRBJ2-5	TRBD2	TGCAGTGCGCCCGGACTAGCGGGGGGGGTGGACCAGTACTTC	CSAPGLAGGVDQYF
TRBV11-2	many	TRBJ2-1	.	TGTGCCAGCAGCTTACAGTCACTCCGGCGCAATGAGCAGTTCTTC	CASSLQSLRRNEQFF
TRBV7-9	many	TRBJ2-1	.	TGTGCCAGCAGCTTCAGCCCGACGAATGAGCAGTTCTTC	CASSFSPTNEQFF
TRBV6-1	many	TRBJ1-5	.	TGTGCCAGCACATCTTGGAGATACAGCAATCAGCCCCAGCATTTT	CASTSWRYSNQPQHF
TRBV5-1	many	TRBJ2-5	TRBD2	TGCGCCAGCAGCTCTTCTAGCGGGGCCCGAAAGACCCAGTACTTC	CASSSSSGARKTQYF